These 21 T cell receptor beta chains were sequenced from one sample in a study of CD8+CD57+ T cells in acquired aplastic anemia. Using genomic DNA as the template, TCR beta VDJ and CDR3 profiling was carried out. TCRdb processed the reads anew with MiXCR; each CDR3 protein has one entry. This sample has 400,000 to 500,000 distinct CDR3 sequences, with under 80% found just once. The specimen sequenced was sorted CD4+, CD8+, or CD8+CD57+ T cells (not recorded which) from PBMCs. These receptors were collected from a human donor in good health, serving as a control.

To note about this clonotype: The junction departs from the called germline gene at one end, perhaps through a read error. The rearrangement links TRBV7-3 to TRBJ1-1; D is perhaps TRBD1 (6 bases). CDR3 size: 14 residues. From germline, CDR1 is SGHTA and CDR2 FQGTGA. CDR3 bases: TGCGCCAGCACCTCGACAGGAGTGGACACTGAAGCTTTCTTT. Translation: CASTSTGVDTEAFF.

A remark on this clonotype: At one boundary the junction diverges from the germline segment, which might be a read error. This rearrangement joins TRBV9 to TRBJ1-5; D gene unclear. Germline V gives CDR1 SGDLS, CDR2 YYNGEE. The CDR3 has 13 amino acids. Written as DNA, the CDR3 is TGTGCCAGCAGCGTAGAGACGGGAAGCAATGAGCAGTTT. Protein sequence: CASSVETGSNEQF.

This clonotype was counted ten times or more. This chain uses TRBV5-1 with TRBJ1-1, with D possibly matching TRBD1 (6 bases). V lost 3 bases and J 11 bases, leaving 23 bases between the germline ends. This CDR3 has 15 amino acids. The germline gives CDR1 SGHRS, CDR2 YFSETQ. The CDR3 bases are TGCGCCAGCAGCTCGAAGACAGGTTCTTTCAAGGCGGCTTTCTTT. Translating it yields CASSSKTGSFKAAFF.

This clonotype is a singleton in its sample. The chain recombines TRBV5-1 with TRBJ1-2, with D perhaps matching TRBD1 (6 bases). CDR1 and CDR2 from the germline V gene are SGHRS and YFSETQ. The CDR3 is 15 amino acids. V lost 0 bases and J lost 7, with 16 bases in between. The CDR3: CASSLARGGAGGYTF. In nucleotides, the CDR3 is TGCGCCAGCAGCTTGGCGCGGGGGGGGGCAGGTGGCTACACCTTC.

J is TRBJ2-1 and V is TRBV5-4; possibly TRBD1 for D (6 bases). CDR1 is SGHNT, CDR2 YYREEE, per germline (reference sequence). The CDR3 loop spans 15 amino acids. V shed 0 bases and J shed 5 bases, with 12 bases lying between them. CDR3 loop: CASSLGRGYNNEQFF. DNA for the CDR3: TGTGCCAGCAGCTTGGGCAGGGGATACAACAATGAGCAGTTCTTC.

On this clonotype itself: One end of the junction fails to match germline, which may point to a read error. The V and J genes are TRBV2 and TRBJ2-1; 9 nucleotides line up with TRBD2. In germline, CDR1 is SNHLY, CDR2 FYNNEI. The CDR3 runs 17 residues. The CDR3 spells CASSPTTPAGGTIEQLF. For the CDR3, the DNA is TGTGCCAGCAGCCCCACAACGCCAGCGGGGGGTACAATAGAGCAGCTCTTC.

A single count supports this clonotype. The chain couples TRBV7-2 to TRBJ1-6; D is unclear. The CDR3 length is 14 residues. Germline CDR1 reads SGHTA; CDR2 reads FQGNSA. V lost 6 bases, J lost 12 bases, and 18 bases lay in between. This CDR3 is CASRGLWEAQPLHF. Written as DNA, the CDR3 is TGTGCCAGCAGGGGTCTCTGGGAGGCCCAACCCCTCCACTTT.

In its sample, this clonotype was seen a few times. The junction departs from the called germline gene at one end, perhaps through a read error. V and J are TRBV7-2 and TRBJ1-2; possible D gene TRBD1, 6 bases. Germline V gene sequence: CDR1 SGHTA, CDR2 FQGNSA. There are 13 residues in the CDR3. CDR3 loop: CASSSDRSYGYAF. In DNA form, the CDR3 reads TGTGCCAGCAGTTCCGACAGGTCCTATGGCTACGCCTTC.

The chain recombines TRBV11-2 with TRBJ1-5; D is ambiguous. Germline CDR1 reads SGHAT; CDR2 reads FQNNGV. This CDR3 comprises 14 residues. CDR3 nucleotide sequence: TGTGCTAACAGCCCAGAACGACCTGTAGTGCCCCAGCATTTT. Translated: CANSPERPVVPQHF. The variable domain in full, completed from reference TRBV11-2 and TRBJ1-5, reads EAGVAQSPRYKIIEKRQSVAFWCNPISGHATLYWYQQILGQGPKLLIQFQNNGVVDDSQLPKDRFSAERLKGVDSTLKIQPAKLEDSAVYLCANSPERPVVPQHFGDGTRLSIL.

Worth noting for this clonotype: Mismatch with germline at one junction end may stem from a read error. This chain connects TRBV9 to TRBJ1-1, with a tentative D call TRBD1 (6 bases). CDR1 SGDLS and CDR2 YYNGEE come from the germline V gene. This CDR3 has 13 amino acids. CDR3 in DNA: TGTGCCAGCAGCTCAGAAGGGGGGGGGGAAGATTTCTTT. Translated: CASSSEGGGEDFF.

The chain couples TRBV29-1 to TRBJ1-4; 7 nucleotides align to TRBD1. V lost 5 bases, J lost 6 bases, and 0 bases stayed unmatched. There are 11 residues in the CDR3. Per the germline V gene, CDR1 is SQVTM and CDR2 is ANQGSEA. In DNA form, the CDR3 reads TGCAGCGTTCAGGGGGATGAAAAACTGTTTTTT. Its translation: CSVQGDEKLFF.

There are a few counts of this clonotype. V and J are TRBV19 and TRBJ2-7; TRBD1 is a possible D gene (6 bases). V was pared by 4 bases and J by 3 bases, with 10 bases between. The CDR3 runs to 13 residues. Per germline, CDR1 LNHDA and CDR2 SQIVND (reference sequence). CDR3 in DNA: TGTGCCAGTAGTAAACAGGGTGGCTACGAGCAGTACTTC. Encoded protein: CASSKQGGYEQYF.

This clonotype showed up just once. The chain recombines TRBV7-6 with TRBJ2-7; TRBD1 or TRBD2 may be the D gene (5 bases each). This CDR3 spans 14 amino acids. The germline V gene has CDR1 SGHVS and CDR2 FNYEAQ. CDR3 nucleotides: TGTGGTAGCAGCCCGAGAGGGGAGACCTACGAGCAGTACTTC. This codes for CGSSPRGETYEQYF.

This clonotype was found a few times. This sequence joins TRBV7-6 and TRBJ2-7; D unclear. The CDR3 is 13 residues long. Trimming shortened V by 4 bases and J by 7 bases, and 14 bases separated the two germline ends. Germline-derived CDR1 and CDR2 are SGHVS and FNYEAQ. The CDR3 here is CASSSLGRREQYF. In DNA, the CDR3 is TGTGCCAGCAGCTCCTTGGGTCGTAGGGAGCAGTACTTC.

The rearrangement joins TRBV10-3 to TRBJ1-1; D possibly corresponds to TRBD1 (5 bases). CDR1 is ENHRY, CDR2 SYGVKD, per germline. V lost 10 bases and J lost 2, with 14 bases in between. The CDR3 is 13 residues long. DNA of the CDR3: TGTGCCAACTCAGGGTCAGGAAACACTGAAGCTTTCTTT. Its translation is CANSGSGNTEAFF.

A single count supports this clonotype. DNA of the CDR3: TGTGCCAGTAGGCCGGCAACTGTAGCCAACGTCCTGACTTTC. Translating it yields CASRPATVANVLTF. This chain links TRBV19 with TRBJ1-6; D not certain. The better agreement between TRBJ2-6 and the DNA end casts doubt on the J call. This CDR3 region has 14 residues. Germline CDR1 reads LNHDA; CDR2 reads SQIVND (reference sequence).

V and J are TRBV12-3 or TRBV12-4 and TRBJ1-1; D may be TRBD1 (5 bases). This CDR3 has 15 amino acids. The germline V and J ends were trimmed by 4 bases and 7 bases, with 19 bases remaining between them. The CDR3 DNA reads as TGTGCCAGCAGTTCCCATGCTGGGGGAGCAGATGAAGCTTTCTTT. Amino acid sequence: CASSSHAGGADEAFF.

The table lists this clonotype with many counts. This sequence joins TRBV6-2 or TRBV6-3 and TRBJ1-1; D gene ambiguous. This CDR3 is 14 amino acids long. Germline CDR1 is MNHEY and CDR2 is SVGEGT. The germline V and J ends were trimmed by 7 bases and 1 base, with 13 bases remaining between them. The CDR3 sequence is CASTQARTNTEAFF. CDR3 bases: TGTGCCAGCACTCAGGCCCGGACGAACACTGAAGCTTTCTTT.

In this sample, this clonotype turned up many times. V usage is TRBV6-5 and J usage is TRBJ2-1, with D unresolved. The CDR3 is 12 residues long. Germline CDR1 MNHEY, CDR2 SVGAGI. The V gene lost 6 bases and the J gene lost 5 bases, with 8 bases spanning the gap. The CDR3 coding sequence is TGTGCCAGCAGAGACGGGCACAATGAGCAGTTCTTC. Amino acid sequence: CASRDGHNEQFF.

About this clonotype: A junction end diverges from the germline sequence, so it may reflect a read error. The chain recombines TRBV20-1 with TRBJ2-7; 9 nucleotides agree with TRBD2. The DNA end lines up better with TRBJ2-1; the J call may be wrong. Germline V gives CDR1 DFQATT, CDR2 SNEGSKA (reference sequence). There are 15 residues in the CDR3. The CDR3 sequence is CSAGDAGLAGHEQFF. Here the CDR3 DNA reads TGCAGTGCTGGAGATGCGGGACTAGCAGGGCATGAGCAGTTCTTC.

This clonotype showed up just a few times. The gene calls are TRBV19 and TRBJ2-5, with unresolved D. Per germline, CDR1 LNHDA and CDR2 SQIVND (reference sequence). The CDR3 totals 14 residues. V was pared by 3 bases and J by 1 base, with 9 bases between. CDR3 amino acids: CASSISLVQETQYF. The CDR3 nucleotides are TGTGCCAGTAGTATTTCCCTAGTCCAAGAGACCCAGTACTTC.